The next 26 T cell receptor beta chains were all read from a single sample in a study of Ad26.COV2.S vaccination and SARS-CoV-2 variants. Sequencing used immunoSEQ multiplex PCR; TCRdb keeps in-frame clones, though not all of them. The sample includes under 500,000 clones, roughly 90% of them seen just once. As to treatment: 15 to 20 received Ad26.COV2.S at low or high dose, single or two shots; 5 received placebo; per-sample allocation not given. Day 63 following the first vaccine or placebo injection was when the samples were taken. The input for sequencing was peripheral blood, taken in a trial of Ad26.COV2.S vaccine versus placebo. The receptors were gathered from a person between 18 and 60 years old who received the Ad26.COV2.S COVID-19 vaccine or a placebo.

This chain joins TRBV5-6 and TRBJ2-3; D is unresolved. Germline V lookup: CDR1 SGHDT, CDR2 YYEEEE. V lost 0 bases and J lost 5, with 10 bases in between. The CDR3 runs to 14 residues. The CDR3 nucleotides are TGTGCCAGCAGCTTGGCTAGTATATTAGATACGCAGTATTTT. The encoded protein is CASSLASILDTQYF.

The V call is TRBV11-2, the J call TRBJ2-1; unclear D gene. Trimming removed 0 bases from V and 0 bases from J, with 12 bases in between. Germline V gene sequence: CDR1 SGHAT, CDR2 FQNNGV. The CDR3 runs 17 residues. The CDR3 reads CASSLDIADSSYNEQFF. CDR3 DNA: TGTGCCAGCAGCTTAGATATTGCGGATAGCTCCTACAATGAGCAGTTCTTC.

This chain joins TRBV6-5 and TRBJ2-2, with D possibly being TRBD2 (6 bases). From germline, CDR1 is MNHEY and CDR2 SVGAGI. V dropped 11 bases and J dropped 7 bases, with 20 bases sitting between them. The CDR3 has 14 amino acids. For the CDR3, the DNA is TGTGCCTCAACGGGCGGCGGGGCGGTCGGGGAGCTGTTTTTT. It encodes CASTGGGAVGELFF.

V is TRBV4-3 and J is TRBJ1-6; D gene unclear. CDR1 is LGHNA, CDR2 YSLEER, per germline. The V end was cut by 0 bases, the J end by 8 bases, with 11 bases between. CDR3 size: 15 residues. The CDR3 bases are TGCGCCAGCAGCCAAGATGAATTTCTTGATTCACCCCTCCACTTT. Residues: CASSQDEFLDSPLHF.

The chain recombines TRBV7-8 with TRBJ2-3, with D uncertain. Germline V CDR1 and CDR2: SGHVS, FQNEAQ. CDR3 size: 16 residues. Deletions cut 1 base from V and 0 bases from J, with 11 bases between. Here the CDR3 reads CASSLGVLPSTDTQYF. The CDR3 coding sequence is TGTGCCAGCAGCTTAGGGGTACTACCTAGCACAGATACGCAGTATTTT.

This sequence joins TRBV19 and TRBJ1-1; 7 bases align to TRBD1. The CDR3 runs 13 residues. Germline loops: CDR1 LNHDA, CDR2 SQIVND (reference sequence). With 5 bases clipped from V and 6 bases from J, the junction kept 6 bases outside the gene matches. The CDR3 sequence: CASSVQQGSEAFF. The DNA for the CDR3 is TGTGCCAGTAGTGTTCAACAGGGGTCTGAAGCTTTCTTT.

The rearrangement joins TRBV6-2 or TRBV6-3 to TRBJ1-6, with no clear D. V lost 2 bases, J lost 4 bases, and 15 bases lay in between. CDR1 and CDR2 (germline): MNHEY, SVGEGT. This CDR3 has 17 residues. CDR3 DNA: TGTGCCAGCAGTTACGGGCAGCTCCTTTCATATAATTCACCCCTCCACTTT. Translating it yields CASSYGQLLSYNSPLHF.

The chain joins TRBV2 to TRBJ2-7, with TRBD1 as a possible D gene (5 bases). Germline CDR1 SNHLY, CDR2 FYNNEI. The V and J ends lost 7 bases and 0 bases respectively, with 7 bases between them. The CDR3 consists of 12 residues. CDR3 in amino acids: CASTTASYEQYF. The DNA of the CDR3 is TGTGCCAGCACGACAGCCTCCTACGAGCAGTACTTC. The variable domain in full, completed from reference TRBV2 and TRBJ2-7, reads EPEVTQTPSHQVTQMGQEVILRCVPISNHLYFYWYRQILGQKVEFLVSFYNNEISEKSEIFDDQFSVERPDGSNFTLKIRSTKLEDSAMYFCASTTASYEQYFGPGTRLTVT.

The chain has TRBV5-8 and TRBJ1-3; a possible D gene is TRBD1 (6 bases). From germline, CDR1 is SGHTS and CDR2 YDEGEE. Deletions cut 1 base from V and 4 bases from J, with 6 bases between. This CDR3 has 13 residues. CDR3 nucleotides: TGTGCCAGCAGCTTGACAGGGGGAAACACCATATATTTT. Protein sequence: CASSLTGGNTIYF.

The chain employs TRBV7-2 and TRBJ1-2; D call uncertain. Trimming took 2 bases from V and 14 from J, leaving 21 bases between them. The CDR3 extends over 14 amino acids. Germline CDR1 SGHTA, CDR2 FQGNSA. CDR3 bases: TGTGCCAGCAGCTTACAACCGGAACGACCTTTGTCTACCTTC. Encoded protein: CASSLQPERPLSTF.

The rearrangement links TRBV28 to TRBJ1-2; unclear D gene. The ends were cut back, 6 bases at V and 2 bases at J, with 28 bases in the middle. The CDR3 is 19 amino acids. Germline lookup yields CDR1 MDHEN and CDR2 SYDVKM. CDR3 in amino acids: CASRTAWIGDRERNYGYTF. CDR3 in DNA: TGTGCCAGCAGAACCGCCTGGATCGGCGACCGGGAACGAAACTATGGCTACACCTTC.

The chain uses TRBV7-2 and TRBJ2-1; 9 bases fit TRBD2. The CDR3 is made up of 17 amino acids. V shed 5 bases and J 3 bases; nucleotides not matched to a gene: 11. The V gene's germline CDR1 is SGHTA and CDR2 FQGNSA. The CDR3 loop reads CASSPPGVRGGYNEQFF. As DNA, the CDR3 is TGTGCCAGCAGCCCTCCTGGGGTGCGGGGGGGCTACAATGAGCAGTTCTTC.

In its sample, this clone was seen a few times. The chain combines TRBV7-9 with TRBJ1-2; D unresolved. The length of the CDR3 is 13 residues. Trimming took 3 bases from V and 4 from J, leaving 9 bases between them. Germline loops: CDR1 SEHNR, CDR2 FQNEAQ (reference sequence). In DNA, the CDR3 is TGTGCCAGCAGCTTTCAGGATGGCTATGGCTACACCTTC. Its protein is CASSFQDGYGYTF.

This chain connects TRBV2 to TRBJ1-6, with a possible D match to TRBD1 (5 bases). The germline V and J ends were trimmed by 6 bases and 7 bases, with 13 bases remaining between them. Germline V gives CDR1 SNHLY, CDR2 FYNNEI. CDR3 size: 14 residues. The CDR3 coding sequence is TGTGCCAGCAGCGGCCCAGGGAGGAATTCACCCCTCCACTTT. Translating it yields CASSGPGRNSPLHF.

The CDR3 sequence: CASSLVGSSSYEQYF. The CDR3 DNA follows: TGTGCCAGCAGCTTAGTGGGCTCCAGCTCCTACGAGCAGTACTTC. The V gene is TRBV7-9, the J gene TRBJ2-7; D ambiguous. The CDR3 runs 15 residues. Germline CDR1 reads SEHNR; CDR2 reads FQNEAQ (reference sequence). V was pared by 1 base and J by 0 bases, with 10 bases between.

The sample holds one count of this clone. The rearrangement uses TRBV7-2 and TRBJ2-1; the match to TRBD1 covers 7 bases. The germline CDR1 and CDR2 sequences are SGHTA and FQGNSA. The CDR3 spans 15 residues. V lost 3 bases, J lost 5 bases, and 7 bases stayed unmatched. Written as DNA, the CDR3 is TGTGCCAGCAGCTTCGTCGGGACAGCCGACAATGAGCAGTTCTTC. Translation: CASSFVGTADNEQFF.

This clone was seen only a few times. The chain combines TRBV7-9 with TRBJ1-6, with D uncertain. The CDR3 extends over 15 amino acids. The germline V gene encodes CDR1 SEHNR and CDR2 FQNEAQ (reference sequence). Trimming left V 7 bases short and J 8 bases short, with 18 bases between. The CDR3 sequence is CASTNPAKWDSPLHF. CDR3 in DNA: TGTGCCAGCACCAATCCGGCAAAATGGGATTCACCCCTCCACTTT. The full variable domain, its missing parts supplied by reference TRBV7-9 and TRBJ1-6, is DTGVSQNPRHKITKRGQNVTFRCDPISEHNRLYWYRQTLGQGPEFLTYFQNEAQLEKSRLLSDRFSAERPKGSFSTLEIQRTEQGDSAMYLCASTNPAKWDSPLHFGNGTRLTVT.

This rearrangement joins TRBV2 to TRBJ2-5; tentatively, D is TRBD1 (6 bases). The CDR3 has 15 amino acids. The germline V and J ends were trimmed by 2 bases and 3 bases, with 13 bases remaining between them. In germline, CDR1 is SNHLY, CDR2 FYNNEI. The CDR3 protein is CASSELGQGKETQYF. The CDR3, as DNA: TGTGCCAGCAGTGAATTGGGCCAGGGGAAAGAGACCCAGTACTTC. The whole variable domain, remainder taken from reference TRBV2 and TRBJ2-5, is EPEVTQTPSHQVTQMGQEVILRCVPISNHLYFYWYRQILGQKVEFLVSFYNNEISEKSEIFDDQFSVERPDGSNFTLKIRSTKLEDSAMYFCASSELGQGKETQYFGPGTRLLVL.

This chain links TRBV11-2 with TRBJ1-5; D may be TRBD1 (5 bases). Trimming shortened V by 5 bases and J by 7 bases, and 15 bases separated the two germline ends. This CDR3 contains 14 residues. CDR1 is SGHAT and CDR2 is FQNNGV in the germline V gene. CDR3 residues: CASSLGAGDQPQHF. The CDR3 DNA follows: TGTGCCAGCAGCCTAGGGGCGGGGGACCAGCCCCAGCATTTT.

This chain links TRBV11-2 with TRBJ2-7; tentative D call: TRBD1 (5 bases). The CDR3 contains 15 residues. Germline CDR1 reads SGHAT; CDR2 reads FQNNGV. With 5 bases removed from V and 4 bases from J, the gap between germline ends came to 18 bases. As DNA, the CDR3 is TGTGCCAGCAGCCAAGGGGCCGACACGACTTACGAGCAGTACTTC. It is translated as CASSQGADTTYEQYF.

In the case of this clone: Other DNA sequences of this sample code for an identical CDR3. CDR3 region: CASSPPGADTQYF. CDR3 DNA sequence: TGTGCCAGCTCACCACCAGGGGCAGATACGCAGTATTTT. The gene calls are TRBV18 and TRBJ2-3; the D gene is possibly TRBD1 (5 bases). The germline V gene encodes CDR1 KGHSH and CDR2 LQKENI. Trimming stripped 0 bases from V and 4 bases from J, with 5 bases between. CDR3 length: 13 residues.

This chain joins TRBV7-6 and TRBJ2-1; weak D call: TRBD2 (5 bases). V lost 1 base, J lost 7 bases, and 17 bases lay in between. The CDR3 has 16 amino acids. Germline V gives CDR1 SGHVS, CDR2 FNYEAQ. The CDR3 DNA follows: TGTGCCAGCAGCTTAGTCATAAGCGGCGCTTTGAATGAGCAGTTCTTC. Amino acid sequence: CASSLVISGALNEQFF.

CDR3 in amino acids: CSAPAYTEAFF. CDR3 nucleotides: TGCAGTGCTCCGGCATACACTGAAGCTTTCTTT. The chain is built from TRBV20-1 and TRBJ1-1, with no clear D. Germline V gene sequence: CDR1 DFQATT, CDR2 SNEGSKA (reference sequence). V lost 5 bases, J lost 3 bases, and 7 bases lay in between. The CDR3 spans 11 residues.

This chain connects TRBV15 to TRBJ1-2; weak D call: TRBD1 (5 bases). Per the germline V gene, CDR1 is LNHNV and CDR2 is YYDKDF (reference sequence). V shed 1 base and J shed 6 bases, with 9 bases lying between them. The CDR3 consists of 13 residues. The CDR3 bases are TGTGCCACCAGCAGAGGGGGAGGGGATGGCTACACCTTC. Encoded protein: CATSRGGGDGYTF.

The genes are TRBV30 and TRBJ1-4; maybe TRBD1 (6 bases). V was pared by 7 bases and J by 2 bases, with 14 bases between. Germline CDR1 is GTSNPN and CDR2 is SVGIG (reference sequence). The CDR3 extends over 14 amino acids. The CDR3 loop is CAYDRKATNEKLFF. CDR3 bases: TGTGCCTACGACAGGAAGGCCACTAATGAAAAACTGTTTTTT.

This chain joins TRBV9 and TRBJ1-6, with TRBD1 identical over 8 bases. CDR1 is SGDLS and CDR2 is YYNGEE in the germline V gene. V lost 0 bases, J lost 8 bases, and 1 base stayed unmatched. CDR3 length equals 14 residues. The CDR3 loop is CASSVGQGHSPLHF. In DNA, the CDR3 is TGTGCCAGCAGCGTAGGACAGGGGCATTCACCCCTCCACTTT.